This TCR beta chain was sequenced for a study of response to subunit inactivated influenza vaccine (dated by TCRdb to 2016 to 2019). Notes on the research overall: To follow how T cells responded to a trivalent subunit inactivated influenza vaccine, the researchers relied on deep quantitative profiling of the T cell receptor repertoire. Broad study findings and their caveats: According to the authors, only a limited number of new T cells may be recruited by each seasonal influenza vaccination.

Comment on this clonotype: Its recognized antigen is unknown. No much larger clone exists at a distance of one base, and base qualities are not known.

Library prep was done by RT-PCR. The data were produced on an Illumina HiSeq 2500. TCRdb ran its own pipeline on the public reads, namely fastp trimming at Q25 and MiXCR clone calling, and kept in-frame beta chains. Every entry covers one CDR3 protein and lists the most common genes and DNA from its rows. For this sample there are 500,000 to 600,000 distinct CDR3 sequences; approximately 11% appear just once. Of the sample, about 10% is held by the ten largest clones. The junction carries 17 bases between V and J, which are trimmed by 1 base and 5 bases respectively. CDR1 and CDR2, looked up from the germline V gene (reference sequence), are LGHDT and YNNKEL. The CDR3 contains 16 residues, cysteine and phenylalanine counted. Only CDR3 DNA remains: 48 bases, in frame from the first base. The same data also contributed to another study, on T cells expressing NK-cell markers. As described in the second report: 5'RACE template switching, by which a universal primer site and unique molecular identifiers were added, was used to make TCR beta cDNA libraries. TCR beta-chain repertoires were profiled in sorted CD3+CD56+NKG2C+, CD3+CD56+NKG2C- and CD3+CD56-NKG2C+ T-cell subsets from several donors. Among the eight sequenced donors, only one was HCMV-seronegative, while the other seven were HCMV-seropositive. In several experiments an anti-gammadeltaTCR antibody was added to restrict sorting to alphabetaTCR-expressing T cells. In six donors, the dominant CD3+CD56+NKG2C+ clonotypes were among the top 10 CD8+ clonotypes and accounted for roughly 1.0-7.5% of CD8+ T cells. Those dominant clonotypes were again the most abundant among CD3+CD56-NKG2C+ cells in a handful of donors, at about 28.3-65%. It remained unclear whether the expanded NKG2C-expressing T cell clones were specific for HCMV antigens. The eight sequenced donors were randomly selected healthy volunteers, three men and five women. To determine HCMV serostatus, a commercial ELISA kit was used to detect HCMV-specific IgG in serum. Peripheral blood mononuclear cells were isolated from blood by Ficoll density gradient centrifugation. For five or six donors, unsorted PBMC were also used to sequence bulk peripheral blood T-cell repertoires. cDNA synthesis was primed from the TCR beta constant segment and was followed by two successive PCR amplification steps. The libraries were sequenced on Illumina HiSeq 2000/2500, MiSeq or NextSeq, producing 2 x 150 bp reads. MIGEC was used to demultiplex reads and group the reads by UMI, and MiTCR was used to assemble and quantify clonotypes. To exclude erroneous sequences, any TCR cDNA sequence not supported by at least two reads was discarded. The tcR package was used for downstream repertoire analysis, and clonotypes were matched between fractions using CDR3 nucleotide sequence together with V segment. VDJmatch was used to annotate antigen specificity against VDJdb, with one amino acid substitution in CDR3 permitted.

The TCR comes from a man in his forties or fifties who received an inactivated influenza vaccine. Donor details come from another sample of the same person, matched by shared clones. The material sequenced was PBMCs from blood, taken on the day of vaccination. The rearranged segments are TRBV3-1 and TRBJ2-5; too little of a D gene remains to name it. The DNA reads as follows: TGTGCCAGCAGCCAAGCTGGGCGGTCCATATTGGAGACCCAGTACTTC. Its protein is CASSQAGRSILETQYF.